This passage covers 16 T cell receptor beta chains from one sample sequenced in a study of cytomegalovirus exposure and HLA in healthy donors. Both 60 Vbeta primers and 13 Jbeta primers went into the PCR. Here immunoSEQ multiplex PCR was the method, and the copy in TCRdb shows in-frame clones only, minus some. The profile shows around 72,000 clones, roughly 79% of them singletons. What was sequenced was PBMCs. These TCRs come from a man aged 50-60 years in good health and CMV-seronegative.

The CDR3 protein is CASRPVGGTDTQYF. The CDR3 DNA reads TGTGCCAGCAGGCCGGTAGGGGGCACAGATACGCAGTATTTT. V is TRBV6-5 and J is TRBJ2-3; D possibly corresponds to TRBD1 (5 bases). The V and J ends lost 6 bases and 1 base respectively, with 11 bases between them. Germline CDR1 and CDR2: MNHEY and SVGAGI. The CDR3 runs to 14 residues.

V usage is TRBV4-3 and J usage is TRBJ2-7, with 11 bases identical to TRBD1. In germline, CDR1 is LGHNA, CDR2 YSLEER. The CDR3 extends over 14 amino acids. Trimming at V came to 6 bases and at J to 5 bases, leaving 6 bases not matched to a gene. CDR3 DNA sequence: TGCGCCAGCAGTCGGACAGGGGGCATAGACGAGCAGTACTTC. Its translation: CASSRTGGIDEQYF.

Written as DNA, the CDR3 is TGCAGCGTCCCTCAGGGGAACACCGGGGAGCTGTTTTTT. Amino acids: CSVPQGNTGELFF. The V call is TRBV29-1, the J call TRBJ2-2, with D perhaps matching TRBD1 (5 bases). CDR1 and CDR2 (germline): SQVTM, ANQGSEA. V lost 6 bases and J 1 base, leaving 9 bases between the germline ends. CDR3 length equals 13 residues.

J is TRBJ1-3 and V is TRBV28; D not certain. Per germline, CDR1 MDHEN and CDR2 SYDVKM. The CDR3 sequence is 16 residues long. Trimming pared 1 base from V and 0 bases from J, leaving 10 bases between. The CDR3 bases are TGTGCCAGCAGTTTATTAAGGTCTAGCTCTGGAAACACCATATATTTT. Translation gives CASSLLRSSSGNTIYF.

The V call is TRBV2, the J call TRBJ1-3; D is undetermined. Trimming took 7 bases from V and 1 from J, leaving 8 bases between them. The CDR3 spans 13 residues. The V gene's germline CDR1 is SNHLY and CDR2 FYNNEI. Here the CDR3 reads CASKLRSGNTIYF. The CDR3 DNA is TGTGCCAGCAAGTTGCGTTCTGGAAACACCATATATTTT.

The chain uses TRBV19 and TRBJ2-3; TRBD1 agrees at 8 bases. The germline CDR1 and CDR2 sequences are LNHDA and SQIVND (reference sequence). Trimming removed 7 bases from V and 5 bases from J; junction bases left unmatched: 14. The CDR3 spans 16 residues. DNA of the CDR3: TGTGCCAGTACCCCAAATTGGACAGGGAGGAGAGATACGCAGTATTTT. This translates into CASTPNWTGRRDTQYF.

The gene calls are TRBV27 and TRBJ2-1; 8 bases are a match to TRBD2. V trimming: 3 bases; J trimming: 5 bases; junction bases outside the gene matches: 6. CDR3 length: 15 amino acids. Germline CDR1 MNHEY, CDR2 SMNVEV (reference sequence). CDR3 DNA: TGTGCCAGCAGTTTGCCCTCGGGGGGGGACAATGAGCAGTTCTTC. Amino acid sequence: CASSLPSGGDNEQFF.

The chain recombines TRBV29-1 with TRBJ2-1; TRBD2 might be the D (5 bases). This CDR3 has 13 amino acids. Trimming pared 6 bases from V and 5 bases from J, leaving 14 bases between. Germline V gives CDR1 SQVTM, CDR2 ANQGSEA. The chain's CDR3 is CSVKPGSHNEQFF. In DNA form, the CDR3 reads TGCAGCGTGAAACCGGGATCGCACAATGAGCAGTTCTTC.

A remark on this clone: The junction departs from germline at one end; a sequencing error may be responsible. The chain uses TRBV7-7 and TRBJ2-5, with TRBD2 matching over 8 bases. The CDR3 runs to 14 residues. CDR1 is SSHAT and CDR2 is FNYEAQ in the germline V gene (reference sequence). DNA of the CDR3: TGTGCTAGCAGCTCCGGGAGGGGAAAAGAGACCCAGTACTTC. Protein sequence: CASSSGRGKETQYF.

The chain joins TRBV5-4 to TRBJ2-3, with 9 nucleotides matching TRBD2. CDR1 is SGHNT and CDR2 is YYREEE in the germline V gene (reference sequence). This CDR3 comprises 16 residues. Unmatched junction bases numbered 13, after V lost 7 bases and J lost 4 bases. The CDR3 sequence: CASVKSSGRGADTQYF. In DNA form, the CDR3 reads TGTGCCAGCGTCAAGAGTAGCGGGAGAGGAGCAGATACGCAGTATTTT.

V and J are TRBV4-1 and TRBJ2-1, with no clear D. Trimming pared 3 bases from V and 4 bases from J, leaving 13 bases between. Germline V gives CDR1 MGHRA, CDR2 YSYEKL. The CDR3 contains 15 residues. As DNA, the CDR3 is TGCGCCAGCAGCCACGACGGGTCTCCTTACAATGAGCAGTTCTTC. Translation: CASSHDGSPYNEQFF.

The V gene is TRBV6-5, the J gene TRBJ1-1; possible D gene TRBD1, 6 bases. CDR1 is MNHEY, CDR2 SVGAGI, per germline. This CDR3 spans 14 amino acids. Trimming removed 6 bases at V and 1 base at J, with 12 bases between. The DNA of the CDR3 is TGTGCCAGCAGGGGGGCTAACCGGAACACTGAAGCTTTCTTT. Translation: CASRGANRNTEAFF.

The V gene is TRBV6-6, the J gene TRBJ1-2; D is perhaps TRBD1 (6 bases). The germline V gene encodes CDR1 MNHNY and CDR2 SVGAGI (reference sequence). The V end was cut by 6 bases, the J end by 6 bases, with 11 bases between. CDR3 length equals 12 residues. CDR3 sequence reads: CASRRTDNGYTF. The CDR3, as DNA: TGTGCCAGCAGAAGGACAGATAATGGCTACACCTTC.

The chain recombines TRBV18 with TRBJ1-6; D is ambiguous. V dropped 3 bases and J dropped 5 bases, with 8 bases sitting between them. The germline V gene has CDR1 KGHSH and CDR2 LQKENI. The CDR3 loop spans 14 amino acids. CDR3 DNA: TGTGCCAGCTCACCGGGCCAGGATAATTCACCCCTCCACTTT. This translates into CASSPGQDNSPLHF. Full variable domain (missing parts from reference TRBV18 and TRBJ1-6): NAGVMQNPRHLVRRRGQEARLRCSPMKGHSHVYWYRQLPEEGLKFMVYLQKENIIDESGMPKERFSAEFPKEGPSILRIQQVVRGDSAAYFCASSPGQDNSPLHFGNGTRLTVT.

The chain couples TRBV25-1 to TRBJ1-3, with a weak D call TRBD1 (5 bases). The V gene's germline CDR1 is MGHDK and CDR2 SYGVNS. Trimming pared 3 bases from V and 2 bases from J, leaving 8 bases between. This CDR3 spans 14 amino acids. DNA for the CDR3: TGTGCCAGCAGTGAGCCAGGGACTGGAAACACCATATATTTT. Its protein product is CASSEPGTGNTIYF.

Notes on this clone: One end of the junction fails to match germline, which may point to a read error. The chain recombines TRBV9 with TRBJ2-3; the match to TRBD1 covers 10 bases. Germline lookup yields CDR1 SGDLS and CDR2 YYNGEE. The CDR3 extends over 17 amino acids. CDR3 sequence reads: CASSVSAGTGATYTQYF. Here the CDR3 DNA reads TGTGCCAGCAGCGTATCGGCTGGGACAGGGGCCACATATACGCAGTATTTT.